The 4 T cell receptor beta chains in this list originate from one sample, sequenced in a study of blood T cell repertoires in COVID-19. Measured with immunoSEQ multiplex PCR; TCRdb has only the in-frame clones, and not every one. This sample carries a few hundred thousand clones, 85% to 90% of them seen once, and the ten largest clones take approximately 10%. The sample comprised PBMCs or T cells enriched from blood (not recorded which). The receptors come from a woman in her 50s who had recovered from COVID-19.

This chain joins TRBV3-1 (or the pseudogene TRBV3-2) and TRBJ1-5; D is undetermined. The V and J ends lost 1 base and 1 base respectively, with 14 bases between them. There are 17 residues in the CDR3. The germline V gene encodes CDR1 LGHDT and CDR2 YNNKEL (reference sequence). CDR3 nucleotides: TGTGCCAGCAGCCAAGGTGACGGGGTTTTCAGCAATCAGCCCCAGCATTTT. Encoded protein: CASSQGDGVFSNQPQHF.

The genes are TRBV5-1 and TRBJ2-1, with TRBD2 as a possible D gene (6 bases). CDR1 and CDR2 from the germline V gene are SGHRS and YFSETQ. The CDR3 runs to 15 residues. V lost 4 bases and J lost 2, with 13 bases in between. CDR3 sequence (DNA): TGCGCCAGCAGCCCGGGTGGGGGGACCTACAATGAGCAGTTCTTC. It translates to CASSPGGGTYNEQFF.

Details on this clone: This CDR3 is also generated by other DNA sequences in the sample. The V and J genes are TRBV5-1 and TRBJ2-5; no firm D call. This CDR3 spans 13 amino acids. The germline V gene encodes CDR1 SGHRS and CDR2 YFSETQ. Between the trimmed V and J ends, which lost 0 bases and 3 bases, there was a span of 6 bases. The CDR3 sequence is CASSLGGEETQYF. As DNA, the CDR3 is TGCGCCAGCAGCTTGGGCGGAGAAGAGACCCAGTACTTC.

The CDR3 DNA reads as TGTGCCAGTACCCATTCGGGTGGCTACACCTTC. This translates into CASTHSGGYTF. The genes are TRBV19 and TRBJ1-2; D is unclear. The germline gives CDR1 LNHDA, CDR2 SQIVND (reference sequence). The CDR3 totals 11 residues. Trimming took off 7 bases at V and 7 bases at J, with 10 bases between the two ends.